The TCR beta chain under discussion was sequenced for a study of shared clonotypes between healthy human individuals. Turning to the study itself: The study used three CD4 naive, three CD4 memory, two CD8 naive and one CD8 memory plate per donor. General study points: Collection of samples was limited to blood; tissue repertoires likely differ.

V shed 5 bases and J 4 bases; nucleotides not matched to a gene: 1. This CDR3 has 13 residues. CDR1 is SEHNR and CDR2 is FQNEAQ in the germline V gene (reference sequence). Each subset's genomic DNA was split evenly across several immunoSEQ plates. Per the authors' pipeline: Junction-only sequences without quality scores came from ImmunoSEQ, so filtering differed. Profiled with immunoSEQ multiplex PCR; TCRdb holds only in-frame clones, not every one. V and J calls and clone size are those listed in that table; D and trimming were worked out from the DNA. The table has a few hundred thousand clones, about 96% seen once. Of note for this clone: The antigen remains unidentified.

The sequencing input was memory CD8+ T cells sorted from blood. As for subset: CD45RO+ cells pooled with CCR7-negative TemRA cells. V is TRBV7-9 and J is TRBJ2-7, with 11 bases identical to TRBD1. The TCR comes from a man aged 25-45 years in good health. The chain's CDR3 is CASSRDRGYEQYF. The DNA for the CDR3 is TGTGCCAGCAGCCGGGACAGGGGGTACGAGCAGTACTTC.